This T cell receptor beta chain derives from a study of cytomegalovirus exposure and HLA in healthy donors. In the study overall: The study's early data release held tens of millions of unique TCRs from HLA-typed donors.

Trimming pared 8 bases from V and 3 bases from J, leaving 8 bases between. Germline V gives CDR1 MNHEY, CDR2 SVGAGI. The CDR3 is made up of 12 amino acids. On this clone: Its matching antigen is unknown.

Findings of the study overall: Rare TCR sequences dominated, though some public TCRs recurred in many donors.

This PCR relied on a set of 60 Vbeta primers and 13 Jbeta primers. Measured with immunoSEQ multiplex PCR; TCRdb has only the in-frame clones, and not every one. Here the sample spans roughly 160,000 clones, more than 80% being singletons. The TCR originated in a woman aged 25 to 39 in good health and CMV-seropositive. Specimen: PBMCs. The chain couples TRBV6-5 to TRBJ2-1; D not certain. CDR3 nucleotides: TGTGCCAGCGAAGGCGGCTACAATGAGCAGTTCTTC. It is translated as CASEGGYNEQFF.